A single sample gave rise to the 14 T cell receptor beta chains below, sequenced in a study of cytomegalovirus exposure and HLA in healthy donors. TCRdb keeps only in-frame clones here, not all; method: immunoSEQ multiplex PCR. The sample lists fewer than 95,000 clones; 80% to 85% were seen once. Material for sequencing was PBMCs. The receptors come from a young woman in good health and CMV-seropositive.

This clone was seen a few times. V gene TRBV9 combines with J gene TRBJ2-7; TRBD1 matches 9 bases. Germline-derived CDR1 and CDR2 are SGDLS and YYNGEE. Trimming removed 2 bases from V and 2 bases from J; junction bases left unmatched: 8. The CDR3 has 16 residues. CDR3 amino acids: CASSVSGTGITYEQYF. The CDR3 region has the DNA TGTGCCAGCAGCGTCAGCGGGACAGGGATAACCTACGAGCAGTACTTC.

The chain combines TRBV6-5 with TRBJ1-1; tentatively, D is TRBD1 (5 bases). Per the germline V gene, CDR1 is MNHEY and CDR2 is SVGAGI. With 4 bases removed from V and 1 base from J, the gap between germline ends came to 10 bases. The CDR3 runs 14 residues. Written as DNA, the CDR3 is TGTGCCAGCAGTTTGACAGAGGAGAACACTGAAGCTTTCTTT. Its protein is CASSLTEENTEAFF.

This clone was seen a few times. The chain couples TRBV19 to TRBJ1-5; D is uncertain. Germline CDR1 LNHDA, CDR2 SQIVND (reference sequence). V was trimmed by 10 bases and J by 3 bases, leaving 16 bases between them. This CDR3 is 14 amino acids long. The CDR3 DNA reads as TGTGCCACCCAGAGGGAGGCCGACAATCAGCCCCAGCATTTT. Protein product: CATQREADNQPQHF.

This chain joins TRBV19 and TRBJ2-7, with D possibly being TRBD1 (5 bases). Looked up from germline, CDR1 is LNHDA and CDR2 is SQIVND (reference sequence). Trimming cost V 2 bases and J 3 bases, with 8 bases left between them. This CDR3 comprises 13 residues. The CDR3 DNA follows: TGTGCCAGTAGTATATCAGGGTACTACGAGCAGTACTTC. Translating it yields CASSISGYYEQYF.

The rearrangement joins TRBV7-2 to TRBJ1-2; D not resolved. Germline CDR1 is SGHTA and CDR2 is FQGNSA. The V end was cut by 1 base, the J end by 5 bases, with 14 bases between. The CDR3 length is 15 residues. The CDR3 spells CASSLEGGIEYGYTF. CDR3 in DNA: TGTGCCAGCAGCTTAGAGGGAGGGATTGAGTATGGCTACACCTTC.

CDR3 residues: CASSVDLGGGYYNEQFF. CDR3 DNA sequence: TGTGCCAGCAGCGTGGATCTTGGGGGGGGCTACTACAATGAGCAGTTCTTC. The J gene is TRBJ2-1, the V gene TRBV9; D is possibly TRBD2 (7 bases). Per germline, CDR1 SGDLS and CDR2 YYNGEE. Trimming took 2 bases from V and 3 from J, leaving 18 bases between them. The CDR3 runs 17 residues.

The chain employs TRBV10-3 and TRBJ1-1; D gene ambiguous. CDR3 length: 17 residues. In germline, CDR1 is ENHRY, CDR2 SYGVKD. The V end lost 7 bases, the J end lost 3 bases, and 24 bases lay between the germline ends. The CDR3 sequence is CAIKVRALTEKDTEAFF. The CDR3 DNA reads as TGTGCCATCAAGGTGAGGGCGTTGACCGAGAAGGACACTGAAGCTTTCTTT.

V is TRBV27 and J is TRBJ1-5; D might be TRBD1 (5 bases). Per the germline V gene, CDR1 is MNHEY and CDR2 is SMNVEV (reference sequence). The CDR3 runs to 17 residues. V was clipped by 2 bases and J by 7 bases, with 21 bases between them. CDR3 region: CASSLKSPGLNRQPQHF. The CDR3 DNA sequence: TGTGCCAGCAGTTTAAAATCTCCGGGACTTAATAGACAGCCCCAGCATTTT.

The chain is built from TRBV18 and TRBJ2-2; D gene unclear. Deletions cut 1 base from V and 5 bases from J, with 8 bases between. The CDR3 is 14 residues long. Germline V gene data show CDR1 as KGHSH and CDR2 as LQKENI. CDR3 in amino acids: CASSPRTGTGELFF. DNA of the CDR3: TGTGCCAGCTCACCACGTACGGGTACCGGGGAGCTGTTTTTT.

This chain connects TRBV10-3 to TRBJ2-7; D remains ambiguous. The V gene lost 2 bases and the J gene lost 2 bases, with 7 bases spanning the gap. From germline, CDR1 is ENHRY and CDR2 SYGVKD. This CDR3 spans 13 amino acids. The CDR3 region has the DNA TGTGCCATCAGTGAGGAGTCGACCTACGAGCAGTACTTC. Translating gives CAISEESTYEQYF.

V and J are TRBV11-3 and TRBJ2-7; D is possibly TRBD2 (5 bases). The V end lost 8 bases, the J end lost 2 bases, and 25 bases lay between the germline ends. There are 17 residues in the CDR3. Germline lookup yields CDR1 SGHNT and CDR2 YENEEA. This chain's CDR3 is CASSRRESAPPTYEQYF. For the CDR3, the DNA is TGTGCCAGCTCGCGAAGGGAGAGTGCCCCGCCTACCTACGAGCAGTACTTC.

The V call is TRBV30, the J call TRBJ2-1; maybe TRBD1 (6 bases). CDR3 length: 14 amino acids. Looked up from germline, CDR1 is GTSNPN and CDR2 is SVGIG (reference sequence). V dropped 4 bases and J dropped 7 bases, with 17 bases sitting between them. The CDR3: CAWKGVRGKNEQFF. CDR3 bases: TGTGCCTGGAAGGGGGTAAGGGGGAAGAATGAGCAGTTCTTC.

CDR3 DNA sequence: TGTGCCAGCAGCTTAGACAGGCCTGCGAATTCACCCCTCCACTTT. This encodes CASSLDRPANSPLHF. V and J are TRBV7-2 and TRBJ1-6; possible D gene TRBD1, 5 bases. The CDR3 consists of 15 residues. Trimming left V 1 base short and J 7 bases short, with 11 bases between. Germline values: CDR1 SGHTA, CDR2 FQGNSA.

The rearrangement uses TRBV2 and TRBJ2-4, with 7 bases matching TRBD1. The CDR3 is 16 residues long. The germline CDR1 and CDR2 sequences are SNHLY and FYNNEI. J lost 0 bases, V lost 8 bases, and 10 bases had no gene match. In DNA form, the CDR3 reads TGTGCCAGCGACGAGGGGGCCCTTCTAGCCAAAAACATTCAGTACTTC. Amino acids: CASDEGALLAKNIQYF.